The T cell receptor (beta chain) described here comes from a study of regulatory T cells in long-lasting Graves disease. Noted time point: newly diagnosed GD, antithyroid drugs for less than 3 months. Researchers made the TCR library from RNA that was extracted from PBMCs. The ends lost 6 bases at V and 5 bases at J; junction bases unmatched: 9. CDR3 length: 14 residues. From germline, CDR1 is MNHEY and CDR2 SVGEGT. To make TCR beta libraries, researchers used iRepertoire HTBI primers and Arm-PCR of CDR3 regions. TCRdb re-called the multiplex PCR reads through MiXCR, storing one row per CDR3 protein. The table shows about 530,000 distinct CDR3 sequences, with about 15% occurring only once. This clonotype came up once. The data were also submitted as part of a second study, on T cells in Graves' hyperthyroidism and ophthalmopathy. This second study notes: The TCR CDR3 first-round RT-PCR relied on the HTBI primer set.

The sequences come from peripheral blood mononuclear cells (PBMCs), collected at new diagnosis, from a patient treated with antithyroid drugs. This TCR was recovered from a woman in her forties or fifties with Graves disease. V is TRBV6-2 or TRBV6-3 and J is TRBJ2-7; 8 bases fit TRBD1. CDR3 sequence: CASRRRDRLHEQYF. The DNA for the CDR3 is TGTGCCAGCAGACGCCGGGACAGGCTCCACGAGCAGTACTTC.